Shown below are 9 T cell receptor beta chains from a single sample sequenced in a study of blood T cell repertoires in COVID-19. Measured with immunoSEQ multiplex PCR; TCRdb has only the in-frame clones, and not every one. Seen here are fewer than 100,000 clones, about 80% observed once, and the top ten hold 10% to 13%. Sequenced sample: peripheral blood. These TCRs come from a woman in her seventies with acute or convalescent COVID-19.

The rearrangement uses TRBV30 and TRBJ1-6, with TRBD1 as a possible D gene (6 bases). This CDR3 has 14 residues. The germline CDR1 and CDR2 sequences are GTSNPN and SVGIG (reference sequence). Trimming took off 0 bases at V and 7 bases at J, with 10 bases between the two ends. CDR3 protein: CAWSVSDRNSPLHF. DNA of the CDR3: TGTGCCTGGAGTGTTTCGGACAGAAATTCACCCCTCCACTTT.

This sequence joins TRBV7-2 and TRBJ1-5; D perhaps matches TRBD1 (6 bases). Trimming removed 5 bases at V and 0 bases at J, with 11 bases between. From germline, CDR1 is SGHTA and CDR2 FQGNSA. This CDR3 has 15 residues. CDR3 nucleotides: TGTGCCAGCAGCGCCACAGGGTATAGCAATCAGCCCCAGCATTTT. Protein sequence: CASSATGYSNQPQHF.

V and J are TRBV5-4 and TRBJ2-7; 10 bases map to TRBD1. The CDR3 length is 14 residues. The ends lost 3 bases at V and 3 bases at J; junction bases unmatched: 3. Germline V gene data show CDR1 as SGHNT and CDR2 as YYREEE (reference sequence). The CDR3 bases are TGTGCCAGCAGCTCGGACAGGGGGAGCTACGAGCAGTACTTC. Encoded protein: CASSSDRGSYEQYF.

The V call is TRBV29-1, the J call TRBJ2-5; weak D call: TRBD2 (5 bases). The CDR3 covers 14 residues. The V end lost 6 bases, the J end lost 5 bases, and 19 bases lay between the germline ends. The germline V gene has CDR1 SQVTM and CDR2 ANQGSEA. CDR3 DNA: TGCAGCGTCCATACTTGGGCGGCGGGTGAGACCCAGTACTTC. This translates into CSVHTWAAGETQYF.

This rearrangement joins TRBV7-9 to TRBJ2-3, with 7 positions matching TRBD2. The CDR3 sequence is 14 residues long. Germline V gene sequence: CDR1 SEHNR, CDR2 FQNEAQ (reference sequence). The junction had 3 bases not matched to a gene; V was cut back by 0 bases and J by 6 bases. CDR3 residues: CASSLAGGLDTQYF. CDR3 DNA: TGTGCCAGCAGCTTAGCGGGGGGGTTGGATACGCAGTATTTT.

This clone was detected only a few times. V and J are TRBV28 and TRBJ2-7; 7 bases are shared with TRBD2. The CDR3 spans 12 residues. In germline, CDR1 is MDHEN, CDR2 SYDVKM. V gave up 5 bases and J gave up 6 bases; unmatched junction bases: 4. The CDR3 reads CASSLTSSEQYF. DNA of the CDR3: TGTGCCAGCAGTCTGACTAGCTCCGAGCAGTACTTC.

The chain links TRBV7-9 to TRBJ1-1; D possibly corresponds to TRBD1 (6 bases). CDR1 is SEHNR and CDR2 is FQNEAQ in the germline V gene (reference sequence). This CDR3 contains 13 residues. The ends were cut back, 4 bases at V and 5 bases at J, with 11 bases in the middle. The CDR3: CASSSSTGTEAFF. The DNA for the CDR3 is TGTGCCAGCAGCTCCTCGACAGGAACTGAAGCTTTCTTT.

The gene calls are TRBV7-2 and TRBJ2-1, with 9 bases fitting TRBD2. With 4 bases clipped from V and 1 base from J, the junction kept 2 bases outside the gene matches. CDR1 is SGHTA, CDR2 FQGNSA, per germline. The CDR3 runs to 15 residues. The CDR3, as DNA: TGTGCCAGCAGCTCTAGCGGGGAGTCCTACAATGAGCAGTTCTTC. It is translated as CASSSSGESYNEQFF.

V is TRBV5-1 and J is TRBJ2-7; 10 bases line up with TRBD2. Germline CDR1 is SGHRS and CDR2 is YFSETQ. The CDR3 contains 14 residues. J was trimmed by 3 bases and V by 5 bases; bases with no gene match: 5. The CDR3 sequence is CASRLPSGSYEQYF. The CDR3 DNA is TGCGCCAGCAGACTTCCTAGCGGGAGCTACGAGCAGTACTTC.